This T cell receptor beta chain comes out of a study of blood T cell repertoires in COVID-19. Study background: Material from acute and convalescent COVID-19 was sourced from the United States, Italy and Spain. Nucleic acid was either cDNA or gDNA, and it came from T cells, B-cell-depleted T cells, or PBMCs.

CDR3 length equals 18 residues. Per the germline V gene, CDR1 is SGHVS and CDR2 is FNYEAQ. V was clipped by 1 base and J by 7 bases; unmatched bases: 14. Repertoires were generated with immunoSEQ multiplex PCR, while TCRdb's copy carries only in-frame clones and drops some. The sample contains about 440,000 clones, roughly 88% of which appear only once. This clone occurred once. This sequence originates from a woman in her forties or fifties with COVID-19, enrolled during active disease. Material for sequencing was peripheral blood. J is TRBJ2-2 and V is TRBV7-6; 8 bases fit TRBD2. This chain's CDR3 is CASSLEYLSGGKVGELFF. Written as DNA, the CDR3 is TGTGCCAGCAGCTTAGAATATCTAAGCGGGGGCAAGGTCGGGGAGCTGTTTTTT.